What follows are 2 T cell receptor beta chains derived from one specimen sequenced in a study of T cell repertoires in cytomegalovirus infection. In TCRdb, the reads were re-called with MiXCR into one record per CDR3 protein. Of 100,000 to 150,000 distinct CDR3 sequences listed, 7% to 10% were seen once; the top ten hold about 9.4%. Material for sequencing was PBMCs. These receptors originate from a human donor in good health (CMV status not recorded). Some clones in this sample may be carry-over from other donors' samples.

This clonotype was picked up many times. The rearrangement joins TRBV6-2 or TRBV6-3 to TRBJ1-1; TRBD1 matches at 9 bases. CDR3 length equals 14 residues. CDR1 and CDR2 from the germline V gene are MNHEY and SVGEGT. Trimming at V came to 3 bases and at J to 4 bases, leaving 3 bases not matched to a gene. This chain's CDR3 is CASSYTGGGTEAFF. Here the CDR3 DNA reads TGTGCCAGCAGTTATACAGGGGGCGGCACTGAAGCTTTCTTT.

At least ten counts were recorded for this clonotype. CDR3 nucleotide sequence: TGTGCCAGCAGCTTAGCCCCAAACACCGGGGAGCTGTTTTTT. It codes for CASSLAPNTGELFF. The chain uses TRBV7-2 and TRBJ2-2; D is uncertain. Per the germline V gene, CDR1 is SGHTA and CDR2 is FQGNSA. Trimming cost V 0 bases and J 2 bases, with 4 bases left between them. There are 14 residues in the CDR3. The variable domain in full, completed from reference TRBV7-2 and TRBJ2-2, reads GAGVSQSPSNKVTEKGKDVELRCDPISGHTALYWYRQSLGQGLEFLIYFQGNSAPDKSGLPSDRFSAERTGGSVSTLTIQRTQQEDSAVYLCASSLAPNTGELFFGEGSRLTVL.